Each of the 17 T cell receptor beta chains below was sequenced from the same sample in a study of long-term antiretroviral therapy in people with HIV. immunoSEQ v3.0 was run at survey level. Clones were read by immunoSEQ multiplex PCR, and TCRdb kept only the in-frame ones, dropping some. The sample lists fewer than 30,000 clones, roughly 80% occurring once. The source material was unsorted PBMCs, sampled 3 years after starting antiretroviral therapy. The receptors shown here come from a man aged 35-49 years with HIV.

The chain combines TRBV10-3 with TRBJ2-5, with no clear D. The ends were cut back, 4 bases at V and 4 bases at J, with 7 bases in the middle. CDR3 size: 12 residues. Germline CDR1 reads ENHRY; CDR2 reads SYGVKD. CDR3 nucleotides: TGTGCCATCAGTGGGAGTCGAGAGACCCAGTACTTC. As protein: CAISGSRETQYF.

The chain has TRBV4-3 and TRBJ2-1; possible D gene TRBD2, 6 bases. V was trimmed by 1 base and J by 7 bases, leaving 14 bases between them. Per germline, CDR1 LGHNA and CDR2 YSLEER. This CDR3 is 15 amino acids long. The CDR3 nucleotides are TGCGCCAGCAGCCAAGGAGGAGGGCAGGAAAATGAGCAGTTCTTC. Residues: CASSQGGGQENEQFF.

This clone came up once. The V call is TRBV19, the J call TRBJ2-3; D possibly corresponds to TRBD2 (7 bases). CDR3 length: 18 residues. The V gene lost 0 bases and the J gene lost 0 bases, with 16 bases spanning the gap. Germline V gives CDR1 LNHDA, CDR2 SQIVND (reference sequence). The CDR3 reads CASSIESGGTTSTDTQYF. For the CDR3, the DNA is TGTGCCAGTAGTATAGAATCGGGGGGCACAACTAGCACAGATACGCAGTATTTT.

The chain couples TRBV13 to TRBJ2-7; 7 nucleotides agree with TRBD1. Germline CDR1 and CDR2: PRHDT and FYEKMQ (reference sequence). The CDR3 has 15 amino acids. J was trimmed by 2 bases and V by 5 bases; bases with no gene match: 9. In DNA, the CDR3 is TGTGCCAGCAGCCTCGGACAGGAAGTCGCCTACGAGCAGTACTTC. This encodes CASSLGQEVAYEQYF. Combining the CDR3 with reference TRBV13 and TRBJ2-7 gives the whole variable domain AAGVIQSPRHLIKEKRETATLKCYPIPRHDTVYWYQQGPGQDPQFLISFYEKMQSDKGSIPDRFSAQQFSDYHSELNMSSLELGDSALYFCASSLGQEVAYEQYFGPGTRLTVT.

V and J are TRBV10-3 and TRBJ1-2; D is perhaps TRBD1 (6 bases). Germline-derived CDR1 and CDR2 are ENHRY and SYGVKD. This CDR3 region has 16 residues. Trimming took 4 bases from V and 7 from J, leaving 22 bases between them. CDR3: CAISAWSGGAQSGYTF. In DNA form, the CDR3 reads TGTGCCATCAGTGCTTGGAGCGGGGGGGCACAGAGTGGCTACACCTTC.

This chain joins TRBV18 and TRBJ2-1; perhaps TRBD1 as D (5 bases). Germline V gene data show CDR1 as KGHSH and CDR2 as LQKENI. V was trimmed by 2 bases and J by 7 bases, leaving 27 bases between them. The CDR3 extends over 19 amino acids. CDR3 loop: CASSPGSPPLGQGINEQFF. Here the CDR3 DNA reads TGTGCCAGCTCACCAGGTTCCCCTCCGTTAGGGCAGGGTATAAATGAGCAGTTCTTC.

The gene calls are TRBV7-9 and TRBJ2-7; maybe TRBD1 (6 bases). V was trimmed by 1 base and J by 6 bases, leaving 16 bases between them. In germline, CDR1 is SEHNR, CDR2 FQNEAQ (reference sequence). The CDR3 runs to 15 residues. CDR3 sequence: CASSLGLDSSFEQYF. CDR3 DNA: TGTGCCAGCAGCTTAGGGTTGGACAGTTCTTTCGAGCAGTACTTC. The full variable domain, completed using reference TRBV7-9 and TRBJ2-7, is DTGVSQNPRHKITKRGQNVTFRCDPISEHNRLYWYRQTLGQGPEFLTYFQNEAQLEKSRLLSDRFSAERPKGSFSTLEIQRTEQGDSAMYLCASSLGLDSSFEQYFGPGTRLTVT.

V is TRBV7-3 and J is TRBJ1-1; maybe TRBD1 (6 bases). This CDR3 has 14 residues. Per germline, CDR1 SGHTA and CDR2 FQGTGA. V was shortened by 2 bases and J by 4 bases, with 11 bases between the two germline ends. Here the CDR3 DNA reads TGTGCCAGCAGCTTAGGTTTGGGGGCCACTGAAGCTTTCTTT. Residues: CASSLGLGATEAFF.

The rearrangement links TRBV28 to TRBJ2-7; D uncertain. The CDR3 consists of 11 residues. V was trimmed by 2 bases and J by 4 bases, leaving 3 bases between them. Germline CDR1 reads MDHEN; CDR2 reads SYDVKM. This chain's CDR3 is CASSLGYEQYF. The CDR3 region has the DNA TGTGCCAGCAGTTTAGGGTACGAGCAGTACTTC.

V is TRBV11-2 and J is TRBJ1-3; TRBD1 matches 7 bases. CDR3 size: 13 residues. The junction had 2 bases not matched to a gene; V was cut back by 2 bases and J by 7 bases. Germline V CDR1 and CDR2: SGHAT, FQNNGV. The CDR3 sequence: CASSLLGGNTIYF. The CDR3 bases are TGTGCCAGCAGCTTATTAGGGGGCAACACCATATATTTT.

The chain carries TRBV28 and TRBJ2-5, with 11 bases lining up with TRBD1. Germline CDR1 MDHEN, CDR2 SYDVKM. The CDR3 runs to 16 residues. V lost 6 bases and J lost 0; bases outside the gene matches: 6. DNA of the CDR3: TGTGCCAGCAGGCGAGGGGACAGGGGGAACCAAGAGACCCAGTACTTC. Protein product: CASRRGDRGNQETQYF.

The CDR3: CSVEEVQGHNEQFF. The CDR3 DNA follows: TGCAGCGTTGAAGAAGTACAGGGACACAATGAGCAGTTCTTC. The V call is TRBV29-1, the J call TRBJ2-1, with a tentative D call TRBD1 (6 bases). The CDR3 extends over 14 amino acids. Germline loops: CDR1 SQVTM, CDR2 ANQGSEA. The V end lost 0 bases, the J end lost 5 bases, and 11 bases lay between the germline ends.

The CDR3 bases are TGTGCCAGCAGCTTGGCGGGGGGGATGGAGCAGTACTTC. It specifies CASSLAGGMEQYF. The chain recombines TRBV5-6 with TRBJ2-7, with TRBD2 matching 8 bases. V dropped 0 bases and J dropped 7; count of bases not matched to a gene: 3. There are 13 residues in the CDR3. CDR1 and CDR2 from the germline V gene are SGHDT and YYEEEE.

The chain recombines TRBV4-2 with TRBJ2-3; D is possibly TRBD1 (6 bases). The CDR3 has 16 amino acids. Germline V gives CDR1 LGHNA, CDR2 YNFKEQ. Trimming took off 3 bases at V and 3 bases at J, with 16 bases between the two ends. CDR3 loop: CASSQGQGGSTDTQYF. CDR3 in DNA: TGTGCCAGCAGCCAGGGACAAGGAGGTTCGACAGATACGCAGTATTTT.

This clone was observed once. The chain has TRBV2 and TRBJ2-1; 10 nucleotides match TRBD1. Germline values: CDR1 SNHLY, CDR2 FYNNEI. Germline trimming cut 7 bases from V and 8 bases from J; bases unmatched to any gene: 8. The CDR3 length is 14 residues. In nucleotides, the CDR3 is TGTGCCAGCAAGGGACAGGGGTTCGGGTATGAGCAGTTCTTC. Translating it yields CASKGQGFGYEQFF. The variable domain in full, with the rest retrieved from reference TRBV2 and TRBJ2-1, is EPEVTQTPSHQVTQMGQEVILRCVPISNHLYFYWYRQILGQKVEFLVSFYNNEISEKSEIFDDQFSVERPDGSNFTLKIRSTKLEDSAMYFCASKGQGFGYEQFFGPGTRLTVL.

This chain uses TRBV7-2 with TRBJ2-1; no clear D gene. The germline gives CDR1 SGHTA, CDR2 FQGNSA. CDR3 length equals 16 residues. Trimming pared 5 bases from V and 2 bases from J, leaving 16 bases between. The CDR3 region has the DNA TGTGCCAGCAGCCGGTCGACGGGCGCTACCTACAATGAGCAGTTCTTC. This codes for CASSRSTGATYNEQFF.

The CDR3 reads CASSSEGRSTKTQYF. For the CDR3, the DNA is TGTGCCAGCAGCTCTGAGGGACGGAGTACGAAGACCCAGTACTTC. The chain uses TRBV5-4 and TRBJ2-5; either TRBD1 or TRBD2 may fit D (5 bases each). V was shortened by 3 bases and J by 6 bases, with 18 bases between the two germline ends. CDR1 and CDR2 from the germline V gene are SGHNT and YYREEE (reference sequence). The CDR3 spans 15 residues.